A single sample gave rise to the 15 T cell receptor beta chains below, sequenced in a study of glioma-infiltrating T cells. Using RNA template, CDR3s of TCR alpha and beta were amplified with iRepertoire arm-PCR. TCRdb reprocessed the multiplex PCR reads via MiXCR and lists one record per CDR3 protein. The profile shows 110,000 or so distinct CDR3 sequences, less than 30% of them singletons. What was sequenced was glioma tissue, nonneoplastic brain tissue, or PBMCs (not recorded which). The receptors originated from a human donor with low-grade glioma or glioblastoma, undergoing nonglioma brain surgery, or in good health (not recorded which).

This clonotype was picked up many times. The chain combines TRBV5-4 with TRBJ2-3, with D possibly being TRBD1 or TRBD2 (5 bases each). Per germline, CDR1 SGHNT and CDR2 YYREEE (reference sequence). V lost 0 bases and J lost 1, with 9 bases in between. The CDR3 sequence is 15 residues long. The CDR3 coding sequence is TGTGCCAGCAGCTTGGGAGGGGCGGGCACAGATACGCAGTATTTT. As protein: CASSLGGAGTDTQYF.

The sample holds many counts of this clonotype. The chain is built from TRBV7-2 and TRBJ1-1; D possibly corresponds to TRBD1 (5 bases). The CDR3 is 14 amino acids. Trimming stripped 5 bases from V and 1 base from J, with 11 bases between. Germline-derived CDR1 and CDR2 are SGHTA and FQGNSA. CDR3 in DNA: TGTGCCAGCAGCCGGGGCTCCCCGAACACTGAAGCTTTCTTT. Translation: CASSRGSPNTEAFF.

The sample holds many counts of this clonotype. The V gene is TRBV28, the J gene TRBJ1-2; D possibly corresponds to TRBD1 (6 bases). CDR1 is MDHEN, CDR2 SYDVKM, per germline. V was cut by 6 bases and J by 8 bases, with 16 bases left in between. The CDR3 totals 13 residues. The CDR3 nucleotides are TGTGCCAGCAGGGGGGGGGGCTTGTACGGCTACACCTTC. This gives the protein CASRGGGLYGYTF.

There are many counts of this clonotype. This rearrangement joins TRBV7-2 to TRBJ1-1; D uncertain. CDR3 length: 13 residues. Trimming took off 3 bases at V and 4 bases at J, with 9 bases between the two ends. Germline loops: CDR1 SGHTA, CDR2 FQGNSA. The CDR3 region has the DNA TGTGCCAGCAGCTTTGTAGGCATCACTGAAGCTTTCTTT. Amino acids: CASSFVGITEAFF.

This clonotype was recorded many times. This clone may be a read error of a much larger clone one base away. This chain uses TRBV27 with TRBJ2-7; a possible D gene is TRBD2 (6 bases). CDR3 size: 13 residues. Germline values: CDR1 MNHEY, CDR2 SMNVEV (reference sequence). The ends were cut back, 7 bases at V and 6 bases at J, with 16 bases in the middle. The CDR3 reads CASTPRRGLEQYF. DNA for the CDR3: TGTGCCAGCACCCCCCGAAGGGGACTCGAGCAGTACTTC.

This clonotype was picked up a small number of times. V gene TRBV2 combines with J gene TRBJ1-4; tentative D call: TRBD1 (6 bases). V shed 5 bases and J shed 4 bases, with 14 bases lying between them. CDR3 length: 15 amino acids. CDR1 SNHLY and CDR2 FYNNEI come from the germline V gene. Here the CDR3 DNA reads TGTGCCAGCAGTCCTACAGGGCTGGATAATGAAAAACTGTTTTTT. It encodes CASSPTGLDNEKLFF.

This clonotype came up many times. J is TRBJ1-2 and V is TRBV3-1; D gene unclear. Per the germline V gene, CDR1 is LGHDT and CDR2 is YNNKEL (reference sequence). The CDR3 length is 11 residues. The V gene lost 1 base and the J gene lost 7 bases, with 4 bases spanning the gap. CDR3 amino acids: CASSQAVGYTF. CDR3 coding DNA: TGTGCCAGCAGCCAAGCGGTTGGCTACACCTTC.

This clonotype was counted at least ten times. The chain uses TRBV7-2 and TRBJ2-7, with a weak D call TRBD2 (6 bases). Germline V gene lookup returns CDR1 SGHTA and CDR2 FQGNSA. Trimming cost V 1 base and J 3 bases, with 10 bases left between them. This CDR3 is built from 14 residues. The CDR3 loop reads CASSLGLAVYEQYF. Here the CDR3 DNA reads TGTGCCAGCAGCTTAGGATTAGCGGTCTACGAGCAGTACTTC.

Note on this clonotype: It is unclear where the CDR3 begins or ends on the DNA, so no DNA is shown, and the CDR3 is as TCRdb lists it. This sequence joins TRBV24-1 and TRBJ2-5; no DNA check was done on the table's D call, TRBD1. Germline-derived CDR1 and CDR2 are KGHDR and SFDVKD. The CDR3 region is 23 residues in length, termini included. CDR3: CATSDLSSFYICSAPGQQETQYF.

This clonotype has a count of ten or more. This rearrangement joins TRBV7-9 to TRBJ1-1; D is possibly TRBD1 (6 bases). The CDR3 contains 13 residues. Trimming left V 3 bases short and J 7 bases short, with 12 bases between. Germline-derived CDR1 and CDR2 are SEHNR and FQNEAQ (reference sequence). The CDR3 spells CASSFGTRIEAFF. The CDR3 coding sequence is TGTGCCAGCAGCTTTGGGACAAGAATTGAAGCTTTCTTT.

The genes are TRBV2 and TRBJ1-5; no clear D. Trimming removed 3 bases at V and 10 bases at J, with 13 bases between. The CDR3 runs to 13 residues. Germline loops: CDR1 SNHLY, CDR2 FYNNEI. This CDR3 reads CASSDRIFQPQHF. For the CDR3, the DNA is TGTGCCAGCAGTGACAGGATCTTTCAACCCCAGCATTTT.

Worth noting for this clonotype: Since a much larger clone is just one base distant, this may be a read error. J is TRBJ2-1 and V is TRBV9; D remains ambiguous. CDR1 is SGDLS and CDR2 is YYNGEE in the germline V gene. CDR3 length: 15 amino acids. V lost 0 bases, J lost 0 bases, and 7 bases lay in between. CDR3 nucleotide sequence: TGTGCCAGCAGCGTAGAGGTGAGCTCCTACAATGAGCAGTTCTTC. This gives the protein CASSVEVSSYNEQFF.

The chain uses TRBV12-3 or TRBV12-4 and TRBJ2-3; a possible D gene is TRBD1 (5 bases). CDR3 length: 17 residues. The ends were cut back, 1 base at V and 1 base at J, with 15 bases in the middle. As DNA, the CDR3 is TGTGCCAGCAGTTTAGACCACAGGTGTCGGGGCACAGATACGCAGTATTTT. It codes for CASSLDHRCRGTDTQYF.

This clonotype was observed a handful of times. The rearrangement joins TRBV7-2 to TRBJ2-3; maybe TRBD2 (5 bases). In germline, CDR1 is SGHTA, CDR2 FQGNSA. Trimming removed 1 base at V and 6 bases at J, with 14 bases between. This CDR3 has 15 amino acids. The CDR3 is CASSLGAAGPDTQYF. The CDR3 region has the DNA TGTGCCAGCAGCTTAGGGGCGGCGGGCCCGGATACGCAGTATTTT.

J is TRBJ2-6 and V is TRBV6-2 or TRBV6-3; 8 bases line up with TRBD1. CDR1 MNHEY and CDR2 SVGEGT come from the germline V gene. The CDR3 sequence is 15 residues long. With V trimmed by 4 bases and J by 19 bases, 18 bases remained unmatched. The CDR3: CASSFGFQGANALTF. Written as DNA, the CDR3 is TGTGCCAGCAGTTTTGGATTCCAGGGGGCCAACGCCCTAACTTTC.